Sequencing of this T cell receptor beta chain was carried out in a study of human T cells and chemical hapten exposure. The CDR3 extends over 10 amino acids. The germline gives CDR1 SQVTM, CDR2 ANQGSEA. Trimming shortened V by 5 bases and J by 6 bases, and 7 bases separated the two germline ends. Overall study results and limits: There was no change with DPC sensitization in TCRs above 1 in 1000 frequency. While controls formed fewer of them, expanded TCRs formed significantly more large CDR3 similarity clusters.

Noted time point: pre-sensitization, week 0. Treatment in this sample: therapeutic diphenylcyclopropenone sensitization with weekly scalp DPC. At every patch-test visit, blood was drawn before the patch test was applied. Remarks on this clonotype: What it recognizes is unknown.

Each CDR3 protein gets one entry after TCRdb re-called the RACE reads with MiXCR. Of under 100,000 distinct CDR3 sequences in the sample, over 6.5% are singletons; the top ten hold just over 2.5%. The V and J genes are TRBV29-1 and TRBJ1-2; no definite D call. The clonotype was recovered from a man in his forties with alopecia areata. Some clones in this sample may be carry-over from other donors' samples. Sequencing was performed on whole blood, taken in connection with sensitization to the hapten diphenylcyclopropenone (DPC). The CDR3 bases are TGCAGCGTTTCAGGTGATGGCTACACCTTC. Translation gives CSVSGDGYTF.